The entry below describes one T cell receptor beta chain. Its matching antigen is unknown. Each fraction contributed one roughly 450,000-cell aliquot for sequencing. Clones were sequenced by immunoSEQ multiplex PCR, and TCRdb holds only the in-frame ones, with some missing. Here the sample spans more than 2,500 clones, around 68% being singletons. This specimen belongs to a study of coeliac disease. The study's findings and limits: Active celiac intraepithelial and lamina propria samples had lower TRB and TRG clonality than control samples. Few TRB amino acid sequences were shared between samples; most were unique.

Trimming pared 0 bases from V and 0 bases from J, leaving 11 bases between. This CDR3 comprises 16 residues. CDR1 is SGDLS and CDR2 is YYNGEE in the germline V gene. The rearrangement uses TRBV9 and TRBJ2-3; D ambiguous. The sequence was collected from an elderly man without celiac disease. The sequenced material came from lymphocytes from the gut lamina propria. CDR3 nucleotides: TGTGCCAGCAGCGTAGGGGCTACCCCTAGCACAGATACGCAGTATTTT. This codes for CASSVGATPSTDTQYF.